This section outlines one TCR beta chain sequence together with its context. Its matching antigen is unknown. Patients showing uncontrolled infection, other autoimmune disease, pregnancy or lactation were ineligible. These data are taken from a study of T cells in Graves' hyperthyroidism and ophthalmopathy. Study outcomes and limitations: Blood also held most thyroid clonotypes expanded beyond 0.001.

V lost 7 bases and J 10 bases, leaving 10 bases between the germline ends. This CDR3 region has 10 residues. CDR1 and CDR2 (germline): SGHTA, FQGNSA. The CDR3 regions of TCR beta were amplified from RNA transcripts. TCR CDR3 underwent first-round RT-PCR with the HTBI primer set. MiXCR, applied by TCRdb to the multiplex PCR reads, yields one record per CDR3 protein. The repertoire has 500,000 to 650,000 distinct CDR3 sequences, around 43% of them found once; the top ten carry about two fifths. V and J are TRBV7-2 and TRBJ1-2; D unclear. This receptor was identified in an adult woman with Graves' disease, either hyperthyroidism or ophthalmopathy (not recorded which). Sample: peripheral blood or thyroid tissue (not recorded which). This chain's CDR3 is CASNGMDYTF. The CDR3, as DNA: TGTGCCAGCAATGGGATGGACTACACCTTC.